This record covers a single TCR beta chain. The data stem from a study of high-grade serous ovarian cancer treatment subgroups. Measured with immunoSEQ multiplex PCR; TCRdb has only the in-frame clones, and not every one. The sample consists of several thousand clones, about three quarters of them appearing once. J lost 4 bases, V lost 3 bases, and 9 bases had no gene match. The germline gives CDR1 SEHNR, CDR2 FQNEAQ (reference sequence). This CDR3 is built from 17 residues. Tumor samples were taken before definitive surgery or chemotherapy. Sequenced: tumor tissue. The chain employs TRBV7-9 and TRBJ1-2; 12 bases are a match to TRBD1. The sequence derives from a human donor with high-grade serous ovarian cancer. CDR3: CASSFSGQGARGYGYTF. Written as DNA, the CDR3 is TGTGCCAGCAGCTTTTCGGGACAGGGGGCTAGGGGCTATGGCTACACCTTC.